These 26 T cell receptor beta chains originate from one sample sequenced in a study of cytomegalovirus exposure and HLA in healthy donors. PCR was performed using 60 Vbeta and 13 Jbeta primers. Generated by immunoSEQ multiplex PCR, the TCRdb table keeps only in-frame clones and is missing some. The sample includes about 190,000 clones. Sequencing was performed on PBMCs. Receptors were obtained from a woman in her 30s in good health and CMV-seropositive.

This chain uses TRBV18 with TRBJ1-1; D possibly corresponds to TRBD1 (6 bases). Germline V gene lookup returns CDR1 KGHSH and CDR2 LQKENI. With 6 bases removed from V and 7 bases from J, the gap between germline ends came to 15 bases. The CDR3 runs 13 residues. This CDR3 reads CASSQQSDSEAFF. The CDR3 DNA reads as TGTGCCAGCTCTCAACAATCGGACAGTGAAGCTTTCTTT.

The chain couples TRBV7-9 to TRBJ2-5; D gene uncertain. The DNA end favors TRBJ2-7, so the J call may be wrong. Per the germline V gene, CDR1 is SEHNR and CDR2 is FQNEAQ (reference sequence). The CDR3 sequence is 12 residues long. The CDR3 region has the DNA TGTGCCAGCAGCTTATTTCGCAGCGAGCAGTACTTC. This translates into CASSLFRSEQYF.

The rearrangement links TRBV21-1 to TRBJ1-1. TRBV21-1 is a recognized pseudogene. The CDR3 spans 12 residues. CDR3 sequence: CAPPGGRTEAFF. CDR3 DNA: TGTGCCCCCCCGGGGGGTCGCACTGAAGCTTTCTTT.

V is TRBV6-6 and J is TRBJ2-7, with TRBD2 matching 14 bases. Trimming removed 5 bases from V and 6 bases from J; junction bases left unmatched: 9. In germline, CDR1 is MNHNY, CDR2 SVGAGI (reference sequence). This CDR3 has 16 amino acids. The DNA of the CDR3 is TGTGCCAGCAGTACCCCCGGGACTAGCGGGAGTCCCGAGCAGTACTTC. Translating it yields CASSTPGTSGSPEQYF.

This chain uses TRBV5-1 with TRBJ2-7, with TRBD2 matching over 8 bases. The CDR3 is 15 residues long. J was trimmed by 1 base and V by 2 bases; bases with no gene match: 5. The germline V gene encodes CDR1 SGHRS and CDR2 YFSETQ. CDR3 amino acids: CASSLLAGRSYEQYF. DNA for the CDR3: TGCGCCAGCAGCTTATTAGCGGGGCGATCCTACGAGCAGTACTTC.

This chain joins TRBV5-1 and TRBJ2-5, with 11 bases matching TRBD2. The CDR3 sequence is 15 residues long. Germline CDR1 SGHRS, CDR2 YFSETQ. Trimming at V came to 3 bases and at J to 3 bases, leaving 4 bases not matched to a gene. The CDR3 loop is CASSSSGLAEETQYF. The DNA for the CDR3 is TGCGCCAGCAGCTCGTCGGGACTAGCGGAAGAGACCCAGTACTTC.

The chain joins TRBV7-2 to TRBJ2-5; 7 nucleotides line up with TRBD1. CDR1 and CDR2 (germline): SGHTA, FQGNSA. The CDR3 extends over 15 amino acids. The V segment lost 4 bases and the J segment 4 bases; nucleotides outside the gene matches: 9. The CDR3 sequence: CASSSRPQGTETQYF. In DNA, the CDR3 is TGTGCCAGCAGCTCCCGGCCACAGGGGACAGAGACCCAGTACTTC.

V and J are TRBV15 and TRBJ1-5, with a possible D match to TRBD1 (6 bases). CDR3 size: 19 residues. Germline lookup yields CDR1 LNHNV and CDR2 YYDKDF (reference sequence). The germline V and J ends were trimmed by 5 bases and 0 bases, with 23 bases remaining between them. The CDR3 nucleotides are TGTGCCACCAGCTCCCGGGGTCAGGGGAGACTTTATAGCAATCAGCCCCAGCATTTT. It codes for CATSSRGQGRLYSNQPQHF. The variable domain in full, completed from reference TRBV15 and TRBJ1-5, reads DAMVIQNPRYQVTQFGKPVTLSCSQTLNHNVMYWYQQKSSQAPKLLFHYYDKDFNNEADTPDNFQSRRPNTSFCFLDIRSPGLGDTAMYLCATSSRGQGRLYSNQPQHFGDGTRLSIL.

DNA for the CDR3: TGCAGCGTTGAGGGTGGCGGGAGAGGTTCCTACAATGAGCAGTTCTTC. This translates into CSVEGGGRGSYNEQFF. The chain links TRBV29-1 to TRBJ2-1; TRBD2 matches 7 bases. CDR3 length: 16 residues. Germline CDR1 SQVTM, CDR2 ANQGSEA. The V segment lost 3 bases and the J segment 1 base; nucleotides outside the gene matches: 9.

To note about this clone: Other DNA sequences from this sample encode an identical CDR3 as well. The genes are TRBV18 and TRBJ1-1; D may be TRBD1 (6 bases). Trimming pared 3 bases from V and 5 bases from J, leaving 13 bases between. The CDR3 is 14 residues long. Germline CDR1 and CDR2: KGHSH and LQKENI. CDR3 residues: CASSPNRDWTEAFF. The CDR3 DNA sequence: TGTGCCAGCTCACCGAACAGGGATTGGACTGAAGCTTTCTTT. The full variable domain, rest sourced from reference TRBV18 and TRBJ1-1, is NAGVMQNPRHLVRRRGQEARLRCSPMKGHSHVYWYRQLPEEGLKFMVYLQKENIIDESGMPKERFSAEFPKEGPSILRIQQVVRGDSAAYFCASSPNRDWTEAFFGQGTRLTVV.

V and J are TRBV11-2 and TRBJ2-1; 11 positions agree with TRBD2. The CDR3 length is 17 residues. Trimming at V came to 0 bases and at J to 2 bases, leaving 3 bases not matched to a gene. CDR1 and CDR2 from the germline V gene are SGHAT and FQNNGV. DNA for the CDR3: TGTGCCAGCAGCTTAGATCGGGGACTAGCGGCCTACAATGAGCAGTTCTTC. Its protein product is CASSLDRGLAAYNEQFF. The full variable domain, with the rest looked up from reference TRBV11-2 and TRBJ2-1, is EAGVAQSPRYKIIEKRQSVAFWCNPISGHATLYWYQQILGQGPKLLIQFQNNGVVDDSQLPKDRFSAERLKGVDSTLKIQPAKLEDSAVYLCASSLDRGLAAYNEQFFGPGTRLTVL.

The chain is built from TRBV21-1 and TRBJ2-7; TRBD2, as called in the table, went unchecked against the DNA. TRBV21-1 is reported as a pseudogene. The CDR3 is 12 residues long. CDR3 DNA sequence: TGTGCCAGCACCCTTCTCCCCCACGGGCAGTACTTC. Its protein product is CASTLLPHGQYF.

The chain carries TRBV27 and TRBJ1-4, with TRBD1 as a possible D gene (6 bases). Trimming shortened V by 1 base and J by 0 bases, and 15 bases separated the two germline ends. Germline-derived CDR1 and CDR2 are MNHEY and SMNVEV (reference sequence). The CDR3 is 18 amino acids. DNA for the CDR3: TGTGCCAGCAGTTTATACTCAGGGGACCTTGCAACTAATGAAAAACTGTTTTTT. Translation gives CASSLYSGDLATNEKLFF.

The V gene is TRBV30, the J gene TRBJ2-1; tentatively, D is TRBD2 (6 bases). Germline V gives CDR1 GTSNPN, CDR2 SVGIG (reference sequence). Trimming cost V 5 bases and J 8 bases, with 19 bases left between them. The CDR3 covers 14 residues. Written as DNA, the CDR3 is TGTGCCTGGGCGGAGGGGCAGCTTGGCGATGAGCAGTTCTTC. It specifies CAWAEGQLGDEQFF.

The CDR3 DNA reads as TGTGCCAGCCAGGGGTTCCAAGAGACCCAGTACTTC. Amino acids: CASQGFQETQYF. This chain links TRBV6-5 with TRBJ2-5; tentatively, D is TRBD1 (6 bases). Germline V gene data show CDR1 as MNHEY and CDR2 as SVGAGI. CDR3 length: 12 residues. Trimming removed 8 bases from V and 1 base from J, with 8 bases in between.

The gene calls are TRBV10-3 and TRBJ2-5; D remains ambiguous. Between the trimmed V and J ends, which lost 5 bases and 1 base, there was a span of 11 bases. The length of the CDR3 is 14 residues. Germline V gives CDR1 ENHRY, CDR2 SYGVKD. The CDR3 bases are TGTGCCATCAGTCAACAGATCTCCCAAGAGACCCAGTACTTC. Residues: CAISQQISQETQYF.

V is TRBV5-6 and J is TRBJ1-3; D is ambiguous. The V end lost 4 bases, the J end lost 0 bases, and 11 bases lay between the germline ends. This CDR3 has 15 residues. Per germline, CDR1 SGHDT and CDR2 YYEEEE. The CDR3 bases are TGTGCCAGCAGCCTGTTCGCGAGCTCTGGAAACACCATATATTTT. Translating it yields CASSLFASSGNTIYF.

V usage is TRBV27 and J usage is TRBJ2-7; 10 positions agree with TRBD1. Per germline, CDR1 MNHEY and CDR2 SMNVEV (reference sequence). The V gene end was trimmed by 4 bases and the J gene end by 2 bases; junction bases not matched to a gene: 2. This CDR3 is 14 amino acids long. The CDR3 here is CASSSDRGAYEQYF. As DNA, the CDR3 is TGTGCCAGCAGTTCGGACAGGGGGGCCTACGAGCAGTACTTC.

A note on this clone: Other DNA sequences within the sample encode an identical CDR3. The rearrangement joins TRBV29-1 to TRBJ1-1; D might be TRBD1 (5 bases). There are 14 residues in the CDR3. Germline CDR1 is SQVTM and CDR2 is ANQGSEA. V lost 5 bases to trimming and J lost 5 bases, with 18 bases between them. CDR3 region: CSVSRQGRLTEAFF. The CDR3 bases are TGCAGCGTTTCTAGGCAGGGAAGATTGACTGAAGCTTTCTTT.

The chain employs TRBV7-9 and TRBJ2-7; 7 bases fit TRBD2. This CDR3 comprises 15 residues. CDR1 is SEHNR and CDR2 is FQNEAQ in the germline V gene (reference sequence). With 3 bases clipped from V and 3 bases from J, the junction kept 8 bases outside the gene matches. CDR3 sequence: CASSFHPSGIYEQYF. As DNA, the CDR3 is TGTGCCAGCAGCTTCCACCCTAGCGGTATCTACGAGCAGTACTTC.

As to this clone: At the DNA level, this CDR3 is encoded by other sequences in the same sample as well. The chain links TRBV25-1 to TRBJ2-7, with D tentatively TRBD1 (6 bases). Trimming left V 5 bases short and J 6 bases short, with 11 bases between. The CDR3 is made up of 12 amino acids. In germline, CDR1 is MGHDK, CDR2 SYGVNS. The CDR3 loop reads CASSSYRAEQYF. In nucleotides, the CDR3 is TGTGCCAGCAGTTCATACAGGGCCGAGCAGTACTTC.

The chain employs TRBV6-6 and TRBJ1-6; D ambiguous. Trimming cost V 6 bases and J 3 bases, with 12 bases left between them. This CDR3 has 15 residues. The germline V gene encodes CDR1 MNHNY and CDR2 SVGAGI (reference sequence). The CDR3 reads CASRLREGYNSPLHF. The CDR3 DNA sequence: TGTGCCAGCAGACTACGGGAGGGCTATAATTCACCCCTCCACTTT.

The CDR3 DNA reads TGTGCCAGCAGCCTGAGAAAAGGGGTTCAGCCCCAGCATTTT. Protein: CASSLRKGVQPQHF. This chain links TRBV21-1 with TRBJ1-5; the tabulated D call, TRBD1, remains unverified against the DNA. TRBV21-1 is classified as a pseudogene. This CDR3 has 14 residues.

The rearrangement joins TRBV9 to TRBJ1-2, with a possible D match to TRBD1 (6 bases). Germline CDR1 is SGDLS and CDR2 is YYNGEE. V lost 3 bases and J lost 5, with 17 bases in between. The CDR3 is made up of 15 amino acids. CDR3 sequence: CASSATGTFLYGYTF. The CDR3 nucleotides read TGTGCCAGCAGCGCTACAGGGACCTTTTTATATGGCTACACCTTC.

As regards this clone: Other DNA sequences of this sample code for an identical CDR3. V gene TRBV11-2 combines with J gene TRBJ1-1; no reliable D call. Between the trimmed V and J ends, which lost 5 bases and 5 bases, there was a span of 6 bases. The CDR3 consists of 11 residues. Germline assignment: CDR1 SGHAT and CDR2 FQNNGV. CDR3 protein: CASSPGTEAFF. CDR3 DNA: TGTGCCAGCAGCCCCGGTACTGAAGCTTTCTTT.

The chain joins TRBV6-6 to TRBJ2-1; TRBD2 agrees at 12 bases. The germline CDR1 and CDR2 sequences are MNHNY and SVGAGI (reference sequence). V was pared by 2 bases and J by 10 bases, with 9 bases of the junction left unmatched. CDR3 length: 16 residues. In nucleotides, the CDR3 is TGTGCCAGCAGTTACGACGAACTAGCGGGGGGACGAGAGCAGTTCTTC. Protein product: CASSYDELAGGREQFF.